Listed here is a single T cell receptor beta chain. The data are from a study of cytotoxic CD8 clonotypes in ibrutinib-treated CLL. Libraries were prepared by immunoSEQ multiplex PCR; TCRdb keeps only in-frame clonotypes and omits some of them. The data contain 90,000 to 150,000 clones, under 70% of them singletons. Germline CDR1 MGHDK, CDR2 SYGVNS. The V end was cut by 3 bases, the J end by 4 bases, with 12 bases between. The CDR3 is 15 residues long. The sample here was PBMCs, taken after 24 months of ibrutinib treatment. The chain carries TRBV25-1 and TRBJ1-4; unclear D gene. The clonotype originates from a human donor with chronic lymphocytic leukemia. In DNA, the CDR3 is TGTGCCAGCAGTGAGGGTGGGATAGATAATGAAAAACTGTTTTTT. Translation gives CASSEGGIDNEKLFF.